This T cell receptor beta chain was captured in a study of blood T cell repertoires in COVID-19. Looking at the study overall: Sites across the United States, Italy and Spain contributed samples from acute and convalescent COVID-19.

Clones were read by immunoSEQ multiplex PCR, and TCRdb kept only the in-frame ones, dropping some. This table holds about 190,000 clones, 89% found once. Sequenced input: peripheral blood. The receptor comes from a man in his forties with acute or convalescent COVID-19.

CDR3 DNA: TGCGCCAGCACCCCCGACAGGGGTTGGGCAGATACGCAGTATTTT. Translating it yields CASTPDRGWADTQYF. This rearrangement joins TRBV5-1 to TRBJ2-3, with 8 positions matching TRBD1. In germline, CDR1 is SGHRS, CDR2 YFSETQ. The CDR3 totals 15 residues. The V and J ends lost 6 bases and 4 bases, in that order; junction bases with no gene match: 10. Drawing the rest from reference TRBV5-1 and TRBJ2-3, the complete variable domain is KAGVTQTPRYLIKTRGQQVTLSCSPISGHRSVSWYQQTPGQGLQFLFEYFSETQRNKGNFPGRFSGRQFSNSRSEMNVSTLELGDSALYLCASTPDRGWADTQYFGPGTRLTVL.